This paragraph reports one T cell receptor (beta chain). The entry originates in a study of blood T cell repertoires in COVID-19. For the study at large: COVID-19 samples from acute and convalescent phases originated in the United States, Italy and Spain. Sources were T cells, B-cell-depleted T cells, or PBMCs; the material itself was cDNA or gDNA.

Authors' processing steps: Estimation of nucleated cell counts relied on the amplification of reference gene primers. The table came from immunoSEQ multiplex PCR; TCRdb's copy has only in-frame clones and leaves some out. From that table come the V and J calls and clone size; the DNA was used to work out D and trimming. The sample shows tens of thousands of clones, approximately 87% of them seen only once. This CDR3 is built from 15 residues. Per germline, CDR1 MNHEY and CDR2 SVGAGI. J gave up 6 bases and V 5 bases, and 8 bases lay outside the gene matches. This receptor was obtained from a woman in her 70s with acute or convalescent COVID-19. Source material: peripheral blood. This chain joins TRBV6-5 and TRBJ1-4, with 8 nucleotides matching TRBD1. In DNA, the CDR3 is TGTGCCAGCAGTAGCAACAGGGGGACGTATGAAAAACTGTTTTTT. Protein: CASSSNRGTYEKLFF.